These T cell receptor beta chains were read from a single sample in a study of blood T cell repertoires in COVID-19. Some clones are missing from TCRdb's copy, which holds only in-frame ones; the method was immunoSEQ multiplex PCR. The sample lists approximately 90,000 clones; 65% to 90% were seen once. Sequencing was performed on peripheral blood. The source is a man aged 55-75 years with acute or convalescent COVID-19. CDR3s include the opening cysteine and the closing phenylalanine or tryptophan. D genes are given only for firm matches.

v_call,d_call,j_call,cdr3_aa,cdr3_nt
TRBV28,NA,TRBJ2-1,CASSLEGSGYDEQFF,TGTGCCAGCAGTTTGGAAGGCAGCGGATATGATGAGCAGTTCTTC
TRBV27,TRBD1,TRBJ2-7,CASRNTGVWEQYF,TGTGCCAGCAGAAATACAGGGGTTTGGGAGCAGTACTTC
TRBV30,NA,TRBJ1-1,CAWSSDTEAFF,TGTGCCTGGAGTTCGGACACTGAAGCTTTCTTT
TRBV19,NA,TRBJ1-2,CASSTQGNYGYTF,TGTGCCAGTAGTACACAGGGAAACTATGGCTACACCTTC
TRBV11-2,TRBD2,TRBJ2-3,CASSDRLAGDTDTQYF,TGTGCCAGCAGCGATCGACTAGCGGGTGACACAGATACGCAGTATTTT
TRBV3-1/TRBV3-2,TRBD2,TRBJ2-5,CASSQAGTSGQETQYF,TGTGCCAGCAGCCAGGCCGGGACTAGCGGCCAAGAGACCCAGTACTTC
TRBV29-1,TRBD1,TRBJ2-1,CSARGQGSDEQFF,TGCAGCGCCCGAGGACAGGGTAGCGATGAGCAGTTCTTC
TRBV27,NA,TRBJ1-5,CASSLGSDSNQPQHF,TGTGCCAGCAGTTTAGGCTCCGATAGCAATCAGCCCCAGCATTTT
TRBV2,NA,TRBJ1-4,CASQGQRTNEKLFF,TGTGCCAGCCAGGGTCAGAGGACTAATGAAAAACTGTTTTTT
TRBV5-6,NA,TRBJ2-7,CASSLQGNYEQYF,TGTGCCAGCAGCTTGCAGGGCAACTACGAGCAGTACTTC
TRBV7-9,TRBD1,TRBJ2-1,CASSLAGQGARNEQFF,TGTGCCAGCAGCTTAGCCGGACAGGGGGCGCGGAATGAGCAGTTCTTC
TRBV5-4,NA,TRBJ2-7,CASSLGGPGTYEQYF,TGTGCCAGCAGCTTGGGGGGCCCAGGAACCTACGAGCAGTACTTC
TRBV30,TRBD1,TRBJ1-1,CAFRTGGAGTEAFF,TGTGCCTTCCGGACAGGGGGCGCGGGCACTGAAGCTTTCTTT
TRBV11-2,NA,TRBJ1-1,CASSLEPGWDTEAFF,TGTGCCAGCAGCTTAGAACCGGGATGGGACACTGAAGCTTTCTTT
TRBV29-1,TRBD1,TRBJ1-1,CSVDVQGAGNTEAFF,TGCAGCGTTGACGTTCAGGGGGCAGGGAACACTGAAGCTTTCTTT
TRBV6-2/TRBV6-3,NA,TRBJ1-5,CASSYGQGPQPQHF,TGTGCCAGCAGTTACGGGCAGGGCCCTCAGCCCCAGCATTTT
TRBV19,TRBD2,TRBJ2-3,CASSLGLAATDTQYF,TGTGCCAGTAGTTTAGGACTAGCGGCCACAGATACGCAGTATTTT
TRBV3-1/TRBV3-2,NA,TRBJ2-4,CASSQAGGPKNIQYF,TGTGCCAGCAGCCAAGCAGGGGGGCCCAAAAACATTCAGTACTTC
TRBV28,TRBD1,TRBJ1-5,CASHGTGAYSNQPQHF,TGTGCCAGTCATGGGACAGGGGCTTATAGCAATCAGCCCCAGCATTTT
TRBV5-4,NA,TRBJ1-4,CASSPTSQGEKLFF,TGTGCCAGCAGCCCCACCTCCCAGGGGGAAAAACTGTTTTTT
TRBV30,NA,TRBJ1-1,CAWSVLSWSGEAFF,TGTGCCTGGAGTGTACTGAGTTGGTCGGGGGAAGCTTTCTTT
TRBV6-5,TRBD1,TRBJ2-7,CASSRTGLSYEQYF,TGTGCCAGCAGCCGGACAGGGCTTAGCTACGAGCAGTACTTC
TRBV4-1,NA,TRBJ1-1,CASSRPGGLNTEAFF,TGCGCCAGCAGCCGGCCCGGAGGACTGAACACTGAAGCTTTCTTT
TRBV18,TRBD1,TRBJ2-7,CASSPTPGTGVILIYEQYF,TGTGCCAGCTCCCCAACACCCGGGACAGGGGTTATTCTTATCTACGAGCAGTACTTC
TRBV6-2/TRBV6-3,NA,TRBJ1-5,CASSYSDTYQPQHF,TGTGCCAGCAGTTACTCAGACACTTATCAGCCCCAGCATTTT
TRBV7-2,NA,TRBJ1-4,CASSYRDNEKLFF,TGTGCCAGCAGTTACAGGGATAATGAAAAACTGTTTTTT
TRBV7-9,TRBD1,TRBJ2-5,CASSSGQGVAETQYF,TGTGCCAGCAGCTCTGGACAGGGGGTCGCGGAGACCCAGTACTTC
TRBV28,NA,TRBJ2-1,CASSLKRASSYNEQFF,TGTGCCAGCAGTTTAAAGCGGGCAAGCTCCTACAATGAGCAGTTCTTC
TRBV15,NA,TRBJ1-5,CATSDPRQPQHF,TGTGCCACCAGCGACCCGAGGCAGCCCCAGCATTTT
TRBV12-5,NA,TRBJ1-1,CASGLGPGQLNTEAFF,TGTGCTAGTGGTTTGGGACCCGGACAGCTGAACACTGAAGCTTTCTTT
TRBV2,NA,TRBJ2-7,CASRPGTYEQYF,TGTGCCAGCAGACCGGGAACCTACGAGCAGTACTTC
TRBV28,NA,TRBJ1-1,CASSQGGGTEAFF,TGTGCCAGCAGCCAGGGAGGGGGCACTGAAGCTTTCTTT
TRBV6-5,TRBD1,TRBJ1-2,CASSLGQGGYTF,TGTGCCAGCAGTTTGGGACAGGGTGGCTACACCTTC
TRBV29-1,TRBD1,TRBJ2-7,CSVRDSSYEQYF,TGCAGCGTACGGGACAGCTCCTACGAGCAGTACTTC
TRBV27,NA,TRBJ2-3,CASTPTSTDTQYF,TGTGCCAGCACCCCGACTAGCACAGATACGCAGTATTTT